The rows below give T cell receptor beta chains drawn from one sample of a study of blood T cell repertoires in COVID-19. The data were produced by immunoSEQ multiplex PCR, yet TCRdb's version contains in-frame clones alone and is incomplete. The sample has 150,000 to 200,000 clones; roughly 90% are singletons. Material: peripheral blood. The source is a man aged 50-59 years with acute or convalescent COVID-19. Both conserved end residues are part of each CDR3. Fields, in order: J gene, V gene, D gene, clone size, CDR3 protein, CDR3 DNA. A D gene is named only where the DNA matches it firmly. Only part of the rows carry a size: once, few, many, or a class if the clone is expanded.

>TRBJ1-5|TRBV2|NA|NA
CASSVPPRVGQPQHF
TGTGCCAGCAGTGTCCCCCCCAGGGTCGGACAGCCCCAGCATTTT
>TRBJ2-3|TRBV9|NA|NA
CASSVGPNTDTQYF
TGTGCCAGCAGCGTAGGGCCCAACACAGATACGCAGTATTTT
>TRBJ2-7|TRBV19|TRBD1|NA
CASSISGQGSYEQYF
TGTGCCAGTAGTATTTCCGGACAGGGCTCCTACGAGCAGTACTTC
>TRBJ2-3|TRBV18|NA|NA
CASSPGREGTDTQYF
TGTGCCAGCTCACCCGGACGGGAAGGCACAGATACGCAGTATTTT
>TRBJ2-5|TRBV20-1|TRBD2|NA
CSASELAGRETQYF
TGCAGTGCTAGTGAACTAGCGGGGCGGGAGACCCAGTACTTC
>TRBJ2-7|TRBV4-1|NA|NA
CASSLSRGLSYEQYF
TGCGCCAGCAGCCTCTCCAGGGGTCTCTCCTACGAGCAGTACTTC
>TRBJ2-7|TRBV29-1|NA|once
CSVSKRGSGTYEQYF
TGCAGCGTTAGTAAAAGAGGGAGTGGGACCTACGAGCAGTACTTC
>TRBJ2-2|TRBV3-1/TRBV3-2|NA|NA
CASSQHPLEGTGELFF
TGTGCCAGCAGCCAACACCCTTTGGAGGGTACCGGGGAGCTGTTTTTT
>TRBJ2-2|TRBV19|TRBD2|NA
CASSIGGGLVGELFF
TGTGCCAGTAGTATCGGGGGAGGGTTAGTCGGGGAGCTGTTTTTT
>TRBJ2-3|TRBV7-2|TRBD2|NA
CASSLRKAGPDTQYF
TGTGCCAGCAGCTTAAGAAAAGCGGGGCCAGATACGCAGTATTTT
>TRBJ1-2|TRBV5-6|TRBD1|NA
CASSRTGTGYGYTF
TGTGCCAGCAGCCGTACCGGGACAGGGTATGGCTACACCTTC
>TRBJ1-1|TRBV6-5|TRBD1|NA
CASSRDRVMGTEAFF
TGTGCCAGCAGCAGGGACAGGGTAATGGGGACTGAAGCTTTCTTT
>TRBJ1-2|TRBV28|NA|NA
CASSRPGQINYGYTF
TGTGCCAGCAGCCGTCCCGGACAGATCAACTATGGCTACACCTTC
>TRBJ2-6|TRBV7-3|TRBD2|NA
CASSLLGTSGIKLSGANVLTF
TGTGCCAGCAGCCTCCTAGGGACTAGCGGGATAAAACTGTCTGGGGCCAACGTCCTGACTTTC
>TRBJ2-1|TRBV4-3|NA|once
CASSSQSRERNEQFF
TGCGCCAGCAGCTCCCAGAGCAGGGAAAGGAATGAGCAGTTCTTC
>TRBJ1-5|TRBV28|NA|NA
CASIGARSPPQHF
TGTGCCAGCATAGGGGCGCGGAGCCCGCCCCAGCATTTT
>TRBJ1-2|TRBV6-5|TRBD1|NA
CASSHGTGSAGYTF
TGTGCCAGCAGCCACGGGACAGGGTCTGCTGGCTACACCTTC
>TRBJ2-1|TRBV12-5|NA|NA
CASGFSGKGSQGGYNEQFF
TGTGCTAGTGGTTTTAGCGGGAAGGGCTCGCAGGGGGGGTACAATGAGCAGTTCTTC
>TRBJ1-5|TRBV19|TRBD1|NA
CASSTDRHQPQHF
TGTGCCAGTAGTACGGACAGGCACCAGCCCCAGCATTTT
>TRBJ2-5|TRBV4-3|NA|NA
CASSQGPGGSFQETQYF
TGCGCCAGCAGCCAAGGTCCAGGGGGGTCCTTCCAAGAGACCCAGTACTTC
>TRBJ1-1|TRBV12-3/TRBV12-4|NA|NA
CASTQLENTEAFF
TGTGCCAGCACCCAACTCGAGAACACTGAAGCTTTCTTT
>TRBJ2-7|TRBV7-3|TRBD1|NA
CASSLTGSHEQYF
TGTGCCAGCAGCTTGACAGGGTCCCACGAGCAGTACTTC
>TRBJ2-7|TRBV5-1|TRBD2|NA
CASSPRLAGNPYEQYF
TGCGCCAGCAGCCCAAGACTAGCGGGAAACCCCTACGAGCAGTACTTC
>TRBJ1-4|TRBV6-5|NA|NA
CASRGGGAEKLFF
TGTGCCAGCAGAGGTGGGGGGGCAGAAAAACTGTTTTTT
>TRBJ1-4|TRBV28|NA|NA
CASSSWGATNEKLFF
TGTGCCAGCAGTTCGTGGGGGGCAACTAATGAAAAACTGTTTTTT
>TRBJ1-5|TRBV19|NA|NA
CASSPLWGGNQPQHF
TGTGCCAGTAGTCCCCTCTGGGGGGGGAATCAGCCCCAGCATTTT
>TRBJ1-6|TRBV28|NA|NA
CASSSPGDNSPLHF
TGTGCCAGCAGTTCCCCCGGGGATAATTCACCCCTCCACTTT
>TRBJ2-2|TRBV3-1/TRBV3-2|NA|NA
CASSQDLAGELFF
TGTGCCAGCAGCCAAGATCTTGCCGGGGAGCTGTTTTTT
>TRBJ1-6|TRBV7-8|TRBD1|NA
CASRYDRGNSPLHF
TGTGCCAGCAGGTACGACAGGGGAAATTCACCCCTCCACTTT
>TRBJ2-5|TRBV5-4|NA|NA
CASSLAGVQETQYF
TGTGCCAGCAGCTTGGCAGGGGTCCAAGAGACCCAGTACTTC
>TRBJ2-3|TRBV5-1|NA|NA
CASSYKQRGTDTQYF
TGCGCCAGCAGTTATAAGCAGCGGGGCACAGATACGCAGTATTTT
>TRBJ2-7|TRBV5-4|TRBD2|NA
CASSPGRGAYEQYF
TGTGCCAGCAGCCCCGGGAGGGGGGCATACGAGCAGTACTTC
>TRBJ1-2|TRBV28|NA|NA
CASSLWANGYTF
TGTGCCAGCAGTTTATGGGCAAATGGCTACACCTTC
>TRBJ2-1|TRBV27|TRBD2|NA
CASTLLAGGYEQFF
TGTGCCAGCACCCTACTAGCGGGAGGGTATGAGCAGTTCTTC
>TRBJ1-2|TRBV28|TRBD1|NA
CASRRTGGEGYTF
TGTGCCAGCAGACGAACAGGGGGAGAGGGCTACACCTTC
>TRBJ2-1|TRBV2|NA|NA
CASSEAVPQYNEQFF
TGTGCCAGCAGTGAAGCGGTACCACAGTACAATGAGCAGTTCTTC
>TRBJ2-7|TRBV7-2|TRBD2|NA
CASSTYTGGAEQYF
TGTGCCAGCAGCACGTACACGGGAGGGGCCGAGCAGTACTTC
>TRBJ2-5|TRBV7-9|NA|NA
CASSLADKIQETQYF
TGTGCCAGCAGCCTGGCCGACAAAATCCAAGAGACCCAGTACTTC
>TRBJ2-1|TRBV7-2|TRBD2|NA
CASSLGGGLAANEQFF
TGTGCCAGCAGCTTAGGAGGTGGCCTAGCGGCAAATGAGCAGTTCTTC
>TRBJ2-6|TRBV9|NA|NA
CASSVASPGANVLTF
TGTGCCAGCAGCGTAGCTTCCCCTGGGGCCAACGTCCTGACTTTC
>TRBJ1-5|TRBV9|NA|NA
CASSPWWGDQPQHF
TGTGCCAGCAGTCCCTGGTGGGGAGATCAGCCCCAGCATTTT
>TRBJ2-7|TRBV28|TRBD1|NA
CASSPTGEGLEQYF
TGTGCCAGCAGCCCGACAGGGGAAGGCCTCGAGCAGTACTTC
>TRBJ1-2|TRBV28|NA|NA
CASSFLLSWSLGDFDGYTF
TGTGCCAGCAGTTTCCTACTTTCATGGTCACTCGGGGATTTCGATGGCTACACCTTC
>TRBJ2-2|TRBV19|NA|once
CASSITVTGELFF
TGTGCCAGTAGTATTACGGTCACCGGGGAGCTGTTTTTT
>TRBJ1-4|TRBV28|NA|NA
CASSFQGTVANEKLFF
TGTGCCAGCAGTTTTCAGGGGACGGTGGCTAATGAAAAACTGTTTTTT